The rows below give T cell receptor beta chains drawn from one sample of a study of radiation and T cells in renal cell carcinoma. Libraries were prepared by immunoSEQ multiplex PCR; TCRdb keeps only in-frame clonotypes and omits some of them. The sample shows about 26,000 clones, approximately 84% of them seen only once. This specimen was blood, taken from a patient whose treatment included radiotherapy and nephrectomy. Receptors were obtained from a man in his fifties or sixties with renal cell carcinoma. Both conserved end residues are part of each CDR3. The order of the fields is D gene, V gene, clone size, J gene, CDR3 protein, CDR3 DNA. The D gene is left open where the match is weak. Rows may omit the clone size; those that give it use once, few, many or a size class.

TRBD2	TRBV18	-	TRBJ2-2	CASSTSGSRDTGELFF	TGTGCCAGCTCCACTAGCGGGAGTCGGGACACCGGGGAGCTGTTTTTT
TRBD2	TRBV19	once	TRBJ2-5	CASSQGLAGGETQYF	TGTGCCAGTAGCCAGGGGCTAGCGGGAGGAGAGACCCAGTACTTC
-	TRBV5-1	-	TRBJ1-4	CASAGQANEKLFF	TGCGCCAGCGCGGGACAAGCTAATGAAAAACTGTTTTTT
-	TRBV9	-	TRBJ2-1	CASSVGSYNEQFF	TGTGCCAGCAGCGTAGGCTCCTACAATGAGCAGTTCTTC
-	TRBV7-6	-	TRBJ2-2	CASSLYGGPRTGELFF	TGTGCCAGCAGCTTATATGGAGGGCCACGCACCGGGGAGCTGTTTTTT
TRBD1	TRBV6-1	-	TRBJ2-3	CASSKGTGFQSTDTQYF	TGTGCCAGCAGTAAAGGGACAGGATTTCAATCCACAGACACGCAGTATTTT
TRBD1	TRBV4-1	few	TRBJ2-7	CASSQGPGQGTYEQYF	TGCGCCAGCAGCCAAGGACCGGGACAGGGGACCTACGAGCAGTACTTC
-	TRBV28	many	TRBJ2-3	CASTTDTQYF	TGTGCCAGCACTACAGATACGCAGTATTTT
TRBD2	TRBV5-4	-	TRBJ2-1	CASSLNPFGSGRGTNEQFF	TGTGCCAGCAGCTTGAACCCATTTGGTAGCGGGAGGGGAACGAATGAGCAGTTCTTC
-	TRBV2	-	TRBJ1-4	CAVGAVSEKLFF	TGTGCCGTTGGAGCGGTTAGTGAAAAACTGTTTTTT
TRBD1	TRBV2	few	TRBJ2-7	CASSPRWGQGYYEQYF	TGTGCCAGCAGTCCCCGTTGGGGACAGGGCTACTACGAGCAGTACTTC
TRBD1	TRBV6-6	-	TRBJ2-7	CASSRGQGSGEQYF	TGTGCCAGCAGTAGGGGACAGGGAAGTGGCGAGCAGTACTTC
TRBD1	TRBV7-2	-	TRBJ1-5	CASSLSGTGEQPQHF	TGTGCCAGCAGCCTGTCTGGGACAGGAGAGCAGCCCCAGCATTTT
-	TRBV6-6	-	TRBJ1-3	CASSYSAQRGTIYF	TGTGCCAGCAGTTACTCTGCCCAAAGAGGCACCATATATTTT